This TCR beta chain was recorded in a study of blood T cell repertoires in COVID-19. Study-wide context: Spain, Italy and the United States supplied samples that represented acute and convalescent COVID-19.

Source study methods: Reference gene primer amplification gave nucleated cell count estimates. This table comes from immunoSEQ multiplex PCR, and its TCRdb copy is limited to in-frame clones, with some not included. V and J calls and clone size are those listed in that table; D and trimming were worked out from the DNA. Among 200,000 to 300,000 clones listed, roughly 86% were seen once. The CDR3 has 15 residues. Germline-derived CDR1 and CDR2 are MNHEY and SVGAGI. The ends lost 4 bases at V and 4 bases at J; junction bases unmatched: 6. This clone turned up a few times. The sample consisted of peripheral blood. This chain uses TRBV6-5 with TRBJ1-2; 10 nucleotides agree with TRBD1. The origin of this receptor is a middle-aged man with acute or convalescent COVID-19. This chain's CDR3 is CASSSGTGDPYGYTF. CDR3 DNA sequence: TGTGCCAGCAGTTCCGGGACAGGGGACCCCTATGGCTACACCTTC.